Following are 3 T cell receptor beta chains from one sample sequenced in a study of T cells expressing NK-cell markers. TCRdb re-called the 5' RACE reads; one entry per CDR3 protein, DNA not given. This specimen shows 150,000 or so distinct CDR3 sequences; the ten leading clones hold around 20%. Sequencing was performed on blood T cells: a sorted CD56 or NKG2C T cell subset, CD4+ or CD8+ T cells, or bulk PBMC T cells (not recorded which). The receptors originated from a woman aged 18-70 years in good health.

The chain uses TRBV7-9 and TRBJ2-7; TCRdb picks TRBD2, but there is no DNA to check that call. Germline V gives CDR1 SEHNR, CDR2 FQNEAQ (reference sequence). The CDR3 consists of 16 residues. The CDR3 sequence: CASSLVRGSGSYEQYF. The variable domain in full, with the rest retrieved from reference TRBV7-9 and TRBJ2-7, is DTGVSQNPRHKITKRGQNVTFRCDPISEHNRLYWYRQTLGQGPEFLTYFQNEAQLEKSRLLSDRFSAERPKGSFSTLEIQRTEQGDSAMYLCASSLVRGSGSYEQYFGPGTRLTVT.

The chain combines TRBV5-5 with TRBJ1-1. Germline CDR1 is SGHKS and CDR2 is YYEKEE (reference sequence). This CDR3 comprises 14 residues. CDR3 amino acids: CASSFRRMNTEAFF.

This chain links TRBV2 with TRBJ2-7; TCRdb's D call, TRBD1, is unchecked because there is no DNA. Per germline, CDR1 SNHLY and CDR2 FYNNEI. The CDR3 spans 14 residues. This CDR3 is CASSWGQGPYEQYF.